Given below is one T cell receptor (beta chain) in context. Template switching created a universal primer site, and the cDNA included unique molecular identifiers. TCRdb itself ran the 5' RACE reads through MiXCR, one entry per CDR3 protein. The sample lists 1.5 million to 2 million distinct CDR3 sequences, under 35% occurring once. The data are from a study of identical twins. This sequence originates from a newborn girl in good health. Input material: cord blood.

CDR3 sequence reads: CSASRAQNEKLFF. The DNA for the CDR3 is TGCAGTGCTAGTCGTGCTCAGAATGAAAAACTGTTTTTT. The chain employs TRBV20-1 and TRBJ1-4; D is uncertain. The CDR3 contains 13 residues. Germline CDR1 DFQATT, CDR2 SNEGSKA (reference sequence). Trimming left V 3 bases short and J 5 bases short, with 10 bases between.